Listed here is a single T cell receptor beta chain. Antigen specificity is unknown. CDR1 is MNHNS, CDR2 SASEGT, per germline. The CDR3 runs 11 residues. V lost 4 bases and J 7 bases, leaving 7 bases between the germline ends. The table came from immunoSEQ multiplex PCR; TCRdb's copy has only in-frame clones and leaves some out. Altogether some 80,000 clones are present, 80% to 90% being singletons, with the ten largest covering 20% to 25%. Time point indicated: blood 2 weeks post-SBRT. Treatment given: 15 Gy SBRT to primary tumor, nephrectomy 4 weeks later. Blood was sampled at baseline, 2 weeks and 4 weeks after SBRT. Clear cell pathology was present in this patient's renal cell carcinoma. The sample belongs to a study of radiation and T cells in renal cell carcinoma. Study outcomes and limitations: Baseline intratumoral clonotype presence is unknown without pretreatment biopsies. Top tumor clonotypes rose in blood 2 weeks post-radiation, then contracted.

This chain connects TRBV6-1 to TRBJ1-1, with no clear D. The specimen was blood, collected from a patient whose treatment included radiotherapy and nephrectomy. The sequence was obtained from a woman aged 45 to 65 with renal cell carcinoma. CDR3 nucleotide sequence: TGTGCCAGCAGTGTGGACCTTGAAGCTTTCTTT. Its translation is CASSVDLEAFF.